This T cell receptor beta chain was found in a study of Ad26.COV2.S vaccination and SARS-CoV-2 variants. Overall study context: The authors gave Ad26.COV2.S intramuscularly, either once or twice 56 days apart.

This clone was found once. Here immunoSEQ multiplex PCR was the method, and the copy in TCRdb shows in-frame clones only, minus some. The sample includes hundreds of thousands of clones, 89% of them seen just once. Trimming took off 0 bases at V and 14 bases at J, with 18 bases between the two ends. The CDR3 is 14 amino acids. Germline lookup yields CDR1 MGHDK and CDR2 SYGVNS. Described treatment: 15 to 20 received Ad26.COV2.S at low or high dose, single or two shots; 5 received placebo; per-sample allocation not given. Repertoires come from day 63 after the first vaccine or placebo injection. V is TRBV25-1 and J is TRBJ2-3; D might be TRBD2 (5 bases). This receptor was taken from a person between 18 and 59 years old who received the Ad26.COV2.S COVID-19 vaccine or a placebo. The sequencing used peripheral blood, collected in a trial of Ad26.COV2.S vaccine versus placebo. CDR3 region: CASSEYRGGQAWYF. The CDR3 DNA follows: TGTGCCAGCAGTGAATATCGTGGCGGGCAGGCTTGGTATTTT.